One T cell receptor (beta chain) is described in this entry. TCRdb's copy holds only in-frame clones and misses some; the assay was immunoSEQ multiplex PCR. The repertoire includes some 300,000 clones, 70% to 90% of them detected once, and around 0.92% sits in the top ten. These data come from a study of blood T cell repertoires in COVID-19. Individuals aged about 18 to 100 years were recruited from roughly 22 US areas. Participants' reported clinical history set cohort assignment. Cohort 3 recovered donors had two negative PCRs, clearance, or symptom resolution. The sequencing sample was made of PBMCs or T cells enriched from blood (not recorded which). The receptor comes from a woman aged 25 to 39 who had recovered from COVID-19.

DNA of the CDR3: TGTGCCAGCAGAGCAGGGGATGGCTACACCTTC. Translation gives CASRAGDGYTF. V usage is TRBV2 and J usage is TRBJ1-2; a weak D match, TRBD1 (6 bases). V lost 6 bases, J lost 6 bases, and 8 bases lay in between. The germline gives CDR1 SNHLY, CDR2 FYNNEI. The length of the CDR3 is 11 residues.